This entry lists 24 T cell receptor beta chains sequenced from one sample in a study of blood T cell repertoires in COVID-19. Assay used: immunoSEQ multiplex PCR; TCRdb lists only in-frame clones, some missing. Among approximately 150,000 clones listed, around 80% were seen once. What was sequenced was PBMCs or T cells enriched from blood (not recorded which). The receptor set was obtained from a man aged 50-59 years who had recovered from COVID-19.

The chain carries TRBV28 and TRBJ1-2, with 7 positions matching TRBD1. The germline V gene encodes CDR1 MDHEN and CDR2 SYDVKM. V shed 5 bases and J 5 bases; nucleotides not matched to a gene: 11. This CDR3 has 15 amino acids. The CDR3 here is CASSQPQGVSYGYTF. The CDR3 DNA follows: TGTGCCAGCAGTCAGCCTCAGGGGGTGTCATATGGCTACACCTTC.

J is TRBJ2-3 and V is TRBV5-5; D is possibly TRBD1 (6 bases). This CDR3 has 15 amino acids. V lost 2 bases and J lost 0, with 10 bases in between. From germline, CDR1 is SGHKS and CDR2 YYEKEE (reference sequence). The DNA for the CDR3 is TGTGCCAGCAGCTTCCGACAGGCTAGCACAGATACGCAGTATTTT. Encoded protein: CASSFRQASTDTQYF. Filled out from reference TRBV5-5 and TRBJ2-3, the complete variable domain reads DAGVTQSPTHLIKTRGQQVTLRCSPISGHKSVSWYQQVLGQGPQFIFQYYEKEERGRGNFPDRFSARQFPNYSSELNVNALLLGDSALYLCASSFRQASTDTQYFGPGTRLTVL.

The chain uses TRBV6-5 and TRBJ2-2; tentative D call: TRBD1 (6 bases). V shed 2 bases and J shed 2 bases, with 9 bases lying between them. The CDR3 consists of 15 residues. Germline V lookup: CDR1 MNHEY, CDR2 SVGAGI. The CDR3 sequence: CASSYRGSNTGELFF. In DNA form, the CDR3 reads TGTGCCAGCAGTTACAGGGGGAGTAACACCGGGGAGCTGTTTTTT.

The chain has TRBV5-1 and TRBJ1-5; D not certain. Trimming left V 2 bases short and J 1 base short, with 10 bases between. The germline V gene has CDR1 SGHRS and CDR2 YFSETQ. The CDR3 sequence is 15 residues long. The DNA of the CDR3 is TGCGCCAGCAGCTTCGAACCCGGGAGCAATCAGCCCCAGCATTTT. Its translation: CASSFEPGSNQPQHF.

Here the CDR3 reads CASSQGGQREQYF. The CDR3 coding sequence is TGTGCCAGCAGCCAAGGGGGACAGCGCGAGCAGTACTTC. The chain has TRBV14 and TRBJ2-7, with 7 bases lining up with TRBD1. The V and J ends lost 1 base and 6 bases, in that order; junction bases with no gene match: 3. Germline V lookup: CDR1 SGHDN, CDR2 FVKESK. The CDR3 sequence is 13 residues long.

The V call is TRBV18, the J call TRBJ2-7; weak D call: TRBD2 (7 bases). V was pared by 5 bases and J by 3 bases, with 17 bases between. The CDR3 covers 15 residues. The germline gives CDR1 KGHSH, CDR2 LQKENI. CDR3 protein: CASSIRGEGHYEQYF. The CDR3 nucleotides are TGTGCCAGCTCAATCCGGGGGGAGGGACACTACGAGCAGTACTTC. Combining the CDR3 with reference TRBV18 and TRBJ2-7 gives the whole variable domain NAGVMQNPRHLVRRRGQEARLRCSPMKGHSHVYWYRQLPEEGLKFMVYLQKENIIDESGMPKERFSAEFPKEGPSILRIQQVVRGDSAAYFCASSIRGEGHYEQYFGPGTRLTVT.

The chain links TRBV6-5 to TRBJ2-1; possible D gene TRBD1, 5 bases. Germline V gene sequence: CDR1 MNHEY, CDR2 SVGAGI. CDR3 size: 13 residues. With 4 bases removed from V and 9 bases from J, the gap between germline ends came to 13 bases. Here the CDR3 DNA reads TGTGCCAGCAGTTTTCCCAGGGTTCCTGAGCAGTTCTTC. It is translated as CASSFPRVPEQFF.

In its sample, this clone was seen a few times. The V and J genes are TRBV19 and TRBJ1-2, with 8 bases aligning to TRBD1. The CDR3 runs 13 residues. Germline V lookup: CDR1 LNHDA, CDR2 SQIVND (reference sequence). Losses at the gene ends were 8 bases for V and 6 bases for J; bases not matched to a gene: 8. The DNA for the CDR3 is TGTGCCAGTTTGAAGACAGGGGTCAATGGCTACACCTTC. Residues: CASLKTGVNGYTF.

The genes are TRBV5-4 and TRBJ1-2; 7 nucleotides line up with TRBD1. From germline, CDR1 is SGHNT and CDR2 YYREEE (reference sequence). J gave up 5 bases and V 0 bases, and 4 bases lay outside the gene matches. CDR3 length: 14 amino acids. CDR3 amino acids: CASSLEGQSYGYTF. CDR3 nucleotide sequence: TGTGCCAGCAGCTTGGAGGGACAGTCTTATGGCTACACCTTC.

This sequence joins TRBV5-1 and TRBJ2-5, with 10 bases aligning to TRBD1. Germline V gene lookup returns CDR1 SGHRS and CDR2 YFSETQ. The CDR3 has 15 residues. Germline trimming cut 5 bases from V and 4 bases from J; bases unmatched to any gene: 8. The CDR3 bases are TGCGCCAGCAGTCAAGGACAGGGGGTTGGAGAGACCCAGTACTTC. It translates to CASSQGQGVGETQYF.

V and J are TRBV5-1 and TRBJ2-7; no reliable D call. Trimming removed 5 bases from V and 1 base from J, with 13 bases in between. This CDR3 spans 14 amino acids. Germline values: CDR1 SGHRS, CDR2 YFSETQ. DNA of the CDR3: TGCGCCAGCAGTGTGGGCAGTGGTTCCTACGAGCAGTACTTC. Translating gives CASSVGSGSYEQYF.

The chain recombines TRBV5-1 with TRBJ2-7; D may be TRBD2 (5 bases). Trimming removed 4 bases from V and 5 bases from J, with 16 bases in between. Germline CDR1 reads SGHRS; CDR2 reads YFSETQ. CDR3 length: 14 amino acids. The CDR3 sequence: CASSPGSSWDEQYF. CDR3 DNA sequence: TGCGCCAGCAGCCCGGGATCTAGTTGGGACGAGCAGTACTTC.

This clone was seen only a few times. The genes are TRBV5-6 and TRBJ1-2; D is uncertain. The CDR3 covers 14 residues. V dropped 4 bases and J dropped 1 base, with 11 bases sitting between them. Germline-derived CDR1 and CDR2 are SGHDT and YYEEEE. The CDR3 region is CASSHRVVNYGYTF. For the CDR3, the DNA is TGTGCCAGCAGCCACCGAGTGGTTAACTATGGCTACACCTTC.

The sample holds a few counts of this clone. In DNA, the CDR3 is TGCGCCAGCAGCCAAGATTTACAGGGGCCTTCACCCCTCCACTTT. This sequence encodes CASSQDLQGPSPLHF. The chain carries TRBV4-1 and TRBJ1-6; 7 bases align to TRBD1. Germline V gene sequence: CDR1 MGHRA, CDR2 YSYEKL. The CDR3 length is 15 residues. V gave up 0 bases and J gave up 9 bases; unmatched junction bases: 5.

This clone has just one count. The chain uses TRBV7-8 and TRBJ2-3; TRBD2 is a possible D gene (5 bases). Germline V gives CDR1 SGHVS, CDR2 FQNEAQ. The CDR3 spans 14 residues. The germline V and J ends were trimmed by 5 bases and 3 bases, with 12 bases remaining between them. For the CDR3, the DNA is TGTGCCAGCAGCATCACCGAGGGAACAGATACGCAGTATTTT. Translating it yields CASSITEGTDTQYF.

The rearrangement joins TRBV29-1 to TRBJ1-1; a weak D match, TRBD1 (5 bases). Germline CDR1 and CDR2: SQVTM and ANQGSEA. The CDR3 contains 12 residues. V lost 6 bases and J 11 bases, leaving 19 bases between the germline ends. The CDR3 DNA reads TGCAGCGTCAGAAGTCAGGGTCTTGGCGCTTTCTTT. As protein: CSVRSQGLGAFF.

The chain has TRBV4-2 and TRBJ1-4; 9 positions match TRBD1. This CDR3 has 14 residues. The germline CDR1 and CDR2 sequences are LGHNA and YNFKEQ. After removal of 6 bases from V and 3 bases from J, the junction contained 2 bases not matched to a gene. Written as DNA, the CDR3 is TGTGCCAGCAGTCGGACAGGGGCTAATGAAAAACTGTTTTTT. Amino acid sequence: CASSRTGANEKLFF.

This chain joins TRBV5-1 and TRBJ1-4; 8 bases match TRBD1. The junction had 8 bases not matched to a gene; V was cut back by 3 bases and J by 7 bases. CDR3 length: 15 amino acids. In germline, CDR1 is SGHRS, CDR2 YFSETQ. Written as DNA, the CDR3 is TGCGCCAGCAGCTCCGGGACAGGTTCGAGTGAAAAACTGTTTTTT. Translating it yields CASSSGTGSSEKLFF.

This chain uses TRBV18 with TRBJ1-4; TRBD1 matches 9 bases. V lost 3 bases, J lost 8 bases, and 13 bases stayed unmatched. The germline V gene encodes CDR1 KGHSH and CDR2 LQKENI. The length of the CDR3 is 17 residues. The CDR3 region has the DNA TGTGCCAGCTCACCGTCCGGGACAGGGTCTCTTGGGGAAAAACTGTTTTTT. Its protein is CASSPSGTGSLGEKLFF.

V is TRBV28 and J is TRBJ1-5; TRBD1 aligns across 7 bases. V lost 6 bases, J lost 4 bases, and 12 bases stayed unmatched. The CDR3 is 16 amino acids. Germline loops: CDR1 MDHEN, CDR2 SYDVKM. This CDR3 is CASSSVGTALNQPQHF. The CDR3 bases are TGTGCCAGCAGCTCCGTAGGGACAGCGTTAAATCAGCCCCAGCATTTT. The full variable domain, rest sourced from reference TRBV28 and TRBJ1-5, is DVKVTQSSRYLVKRTGEKVFLECVQDMDHENMFWYRQDPGLGLRLIYFSYDVKMKEKGDIPEGYSVSREKKERFSLILESASTNQTSMYLCASSSVGTALNQPQHFGDGTRLSIL.

The chain employs TRBV18 and TRBJ1-5; 8 bases match TRBD1. This CDR3 spans 15 amino acids. The ends lost 6 bases at V and 3 bases at J; junction bases unmatched: 7. Germline-derived CDR1 and CDR2 are KGHSH and LQKENI. The chain's CDR3 is CASSRDRQYNQPQHF. The CDR3 bases are TGTGCCAGCTCCCGGGACAGGCAATACAATCAGCCCCAGCATTTT.

The chain uses TRBV7-2 and TRBJ2-2; D is uncertain. CDR3 length: 13 amino acids. Germline V gene data show CDR1 as SGHTA and CDR2 as FQGNSA. With 3 bases removed from V and 4 bases from J, the gap between germline ends came to 6 bases. CDR3 sequence reads: CASSFPSTGELFF. CDR3 coding DNA: TGTGCCAGCAGCTTCCCCTCCACCGGGGAGCTGTTTTTT.

This rearrangement joins TRBV5-8 to TRBJ2-1; 7 bases are a match to TRBD1. Germline values: CDR1 SGHTS, CDR2 YDEGEE. The CDR3 sequence is 17 residues long. J was trimmed by 2 bases and V by 4 bases; bases with no gene match: 12. CDR3 sequence: CASSQSYGTAAYNEQFF. DNA for the CDR3: TGTGCCAGCAGCCAGTCTTATGGGACAGCGGCCTACAATGAGCAGTTCTTC.

The chain is built from TRBV5-1 and TRBJ2-1; 9 bases line up with TRBD2. CDR1 SGHRS and CDR2 YFSETQ come from the germline V gene. V trimming: 0 bases; J trimming: 4 bases; junction bases outside the gene matches: 8. The CDR3 length is 17 residues. CDR3 nucleotides: TGCGCCAGCAGCTTGGGTGCGGTAGCGGGGGTGTACAATGAGCAGTTCTTC. The encoded protein is CASSLGAVAGVYNEQFF.